This passage covers 19 T cell receptor beta chains from one sample sequenced in a study of OX40 agonist ivuxolimab in advanced cancers. Some clones are missing from TCRdb's copy, which holds only in-frame ones; the method was immunoSEQ multiplex PCR. The profile shows 9,500 to 11,000 clones, more than 75% of them singletons. The source material was CD4+ or CD8+ T cells sorted from blood, sampled in a trial of the OX40 agonist ivuxolimab. The receptors originated from an adult with an advanced solid tumor such as melanoma, head and neck, liver or kidney cancer.

The rearrangement uses TRBV6-5 and TRBJ1-1; TRBD1 aligns across 7 bases. The CDR3 runs 14 residues. The V and J ends lost 0 bases and 8 bases, in that order; junction bases with no gene match: 6. Looked up from germline, CDR1 is MNHEY and CDR2 is SVGAGI. The CDR3 spells CASSYSIGTEEAFF. Written as DNA, the CDR3 is TGTGCCAGCAGTTACTCGATTGGGACAGAAGAAGCTTTCTTT.

The chain carries TRBV6-5 and TRBJ2-7, with 7 bases that match TRBD2. Unmatched junction bases numbered 10, after V lost 4 bases and J lost 4 bases. The germline CDR1 and CDR2 sequences are MNHEY and SVGAGI. CDR3 length: 15 residues. CDR3: CASSSRGLPYYEQYF. CDR3 sequence (DNA): TGTGCCAGCAGTTCTAGGGGACTACCATATTACGAGCAGTACTTC.

The CDR3 nucleotides read TGTGCCAGCAGCTCCAGCGGGGCAGGGCTGGGCTACACCTTC. Translated, it gives CASSSSGAGLGYTF. This chain uses TRBV7-3 with TRBJ1-2, with D maybe TRBD1 (5 bases). Deletions cut 4 bases from V and 8 bases from J, with 17 bases between. Germline loops: CDR1 SGHTA, CDR2 FQGTGA. The CDR3 spans 14 residues. Based on the CDR3 plus reference TRBV7-3 and TRBJ1-2, the full variable domain is GAGVSQTPSNKVTEKGKYVELRCDPISGHTALYWYRQSLGQGPEFLIYFQGTGAADDSGLPNDRFFAVRPEGSVSTLKIQRTERGDSAVYLCASSSSGAGLGYTFGSGTRLTVV.

V gene TRBV9 combines with J gene TRBJ2-1, with 11 bases identical to TRBD2. This CDR3 contains 18 residues. V shed 1 base and J 2 bases; nucleotides not matched to a gene: 8. Germline CDR1 reads SGDLS; CDR2 reads YYNGEE. The CDR3 sequence: CASSVTPLAGVTYNEQFF. The CDR3, as DNA: TGTGCCAGCAGCGTAACCCCACTAGCGGGAGTTACCTACAATGAGCAGTTCTTC. The full variable domain, with the rest looked up from reference TRBV9 and TRBJ2-1, is DSGVTQTPKHLITATGQRVTLRCSPRSGDLSVYWYQQSLDQGLQFLIQYYNGEERAKGNILERFSAQQFPDLHSELNLSSLELGDSALYFCASSVTPLAGVTYNEQFFGPGTRLTVL.

The chain recombines TRBV25-1 with TRBJ2-7; D is unclear. V shed 4 bases and J shed 3 bases, with 7 bases lying between them. The length of the CDR3 is 12 residues. CDR1 MGHDK and CDR2 SYGVNS come from the germline V gene. CDR3 DNA sequence: TGTGCCAGCAGTGTGGGTGACTACGAGCAGTACTTC. Protein: CASSVGDYEQYF.

The chain couples TRBV27 to TRBJ2-3; 12 bases align to TRBD2. The trim removed 7 bases at V and 5 bases at J, leaving 4 bases unmatched. Per the germline V gene, CDR1 is MNHEY and CDR2 is SMNVEV (reference sequence). The CDR3 totals 14 residues. The CDR3 DNA follows: TGTGCCAGCAACAGACTAGCGGGAGAAGATACGCAGTATTTT. This encodes CASNRLAGEDTQYF.

As to this clone: The CDR3 ends on some other residue instead of the conserved phenylalanine or tryptophan, so this is likely a read error. The chain recombines TRBV13 with TRBJ1-2, with 12 bases identical to TRBD1. The CDR3 loop spans 15 amino acids. CDR1 and CDR2 from the germline V gene are PRHDT and FYEKMQ (reference sequence). V trimming: 5 bases; J trimming: 4 bases; junction bases outside the gene matches: 5. This CDR3 is CASSERDRGPYGYTL. Written as DNA, the CDR3 is TGTGCCAGCAGCGAGAGGGACAGGGGGCCCTATGGCTACACCCTC.

The chain combines TRBV25-1 with TRBJ1-2; D may be TRBD1 (5 bases). Germline V gene sequence: CDR1 MGHDK, CDR2 SYGVNS. There are 14 residues in the CDR3. V lost 1 base to trimming and J lost 2 bases, with 8 bases between them. The CDR3 bases are TGTGCCAGCAGTGAATTTGGGACGAACTATGGCTACACCTTC. This translates into CASSEFGTNYGYTF.

The chain couples TRBV19 to TRBJ1-2; D perhaps matches TRBD1 (5 bases). With 1 base removed from V and 3 bases from J, the gap between germline ends came to 6 bases. Germline V gene sequence: CDR1 LNHDA, CDR2 SQIVND (reference sequence). The CDR3 extends over 13 amino acids. DNA of the CDR3: TGTGCCAGTAGTATAGCCAGGGACTATGGCTACACCTTC. Residues: CASSIARDYGYTF.

The CDR3 region is CASSLVGASQPQHF. In DNA, the CDR3 is TGTGCCAGCAGTTTGGTTGGGGCGAGCCAGCCCCAGCATTTT. This chain links TRBV28 with TRBJ1-5, with a weak D call TRBD1 (5 bases). Germline V lookup: CDR1 MDHEN, CDR2 SYDVKM. Trimming took off 3 bases at V and 7 bases at J, with 13 bases between the two ends. CDR3 size: 14 residues.

The genes are TRBV27 and TRBJ2-1, with D unclear. The ends were cut back, 3 bases at V and 4 bases at J, with 4 bases in the middle. Looked up from germline, CDR1 is MNHEY and CDR2 is SMNVEV (reference sequence). CDR3 length equals 12 residues. CDR3 protein: CASSFQYNEQFF. The CDR3 region has the DNA TGTGCCAGCAGTTTCCAATACAATGAGCAGTTCTTC.

V is TRBV6-5 and J is TRBJ2-7, with 7 nucleotides matching TRBD2. Germline assignment: CDR1 MNHEY and CDR2 SVGAGI. The V segment lost 5 bases and the J segment 5 bases; nucleotides outside the gene matches: 12. CDR3 size: 15 residues. The CDR3 region is CASSPGGSLFNEQYF. The CDR3 DNA reads TGTGCCAGCAGTCCCGGGGGGTCACTGTTTAACGAGCAGTACTTC.

This chain connects TRBV15 to TRBJ2-2; 9 bases match TRBD1. V shed 9 bases and J 5 bases; nucleotides not matched to a gene: 7. The CDR3 contains 14 residues. Germline CDR1 and CDR2: LNHNV and YYDKDF (reference sequence). CDR3 sequence: CATRIGTGTGELFF. CDR3 sequence (DNA): TGTGCCACACGAATCGGGACAGGGACCGGGGAGCTGTTTTTT. Using reference TRBV15 and TRBJ2-2 for the parts outside the CDR3, the full variable domain is DAMVIQNPRYQVTQFGKPVTLSCSQTLNHNVMYWYQQKSSQAPKLLFHYYDKDFNNEADTPDNFQSRRPNTSFCFLDIRSPGLGDTAMYLCATRIGTGTGELFFGEGSRLTVL.

The chain couples TRBV9 to TRBJ2-1; 9 nucleotides line up with TRBD2. Germline V gives CDR1 SGDLS, CDR2 YYNGEE. V lost 0 bases, J lost 0 bases, and 10 bases stayed unmatched. This CDR3 contains 19 residues. The CDR3 bases are TGTGCCAGCAGCGTAGGGAAGCGGGAGGAGTCCCCCTCCTACAATGAGCAGTTCTTC. Encoded protein: CASSVGKREESPSYNEQFF.

V and J are TRBV29-1 and TRBJ2-7; 7 bases agree with TRBD1. The CDR3 extends over 14 amino acids. With V trimmed by 0 bases and J by 2 bases, 4 bases remained unmatched. CDR1 is SQVTM, CDR2 ANQGSEA, per germline. CDR3 amino acids: CSVEDRQGAYEQYF. The CDR3 region has the DNA TGCAGCGTTGAAGATCGCCAGGGGGCCTACGAGCAGTACTTC.

This chain links TRBV6-4 with TRBJ2-1; 9 nucleotides agree with TRBD2. The CDR3 spans 15 residues. V was pared by 5 bases and J by 8 bases, with 10 bases of the junction left unmatched. Germline V CDR1 and CDR2: MRHNA, SNTAGT. This CDR3 reads CASSFKTSGADEQFF. The CDR3 bases are TGTGCCAGCAGTTTCAAGACTAGCGGTGCTGATGAGCAGTTCTTC.

V gene TRBV4-1 combines with J gene TRBJ2-7; TRBD1 aligns across 7 bases. Per germline, CDR1 MGHRA and CDR2 YSYEKL. The CDR3 has 14 residues. The J segment lost 4 bases and the V segment lost 4 bases, leaving 7 bases of the junction unmatched. CDR3 amino acids: CASSRGQSLYEQYF. CDR3 DNA: TGCGCCAGCAGCCGGGGACAGTCCCTTTACGAGCAGTACTTC.

CDR3 DNA: TGTGCCAGCAGTGAAGGGGGCACTGAAGCTTTCTTT. Amino acids: CASSEGGTEAFF. The rearrangement uses TRBV27 and TRBJ1-1; a possible D gene is TRBD1 (6 bases). Trimming removed 5 bases at V and 4 bases at J, with 8 bases between. This CDR3 has 12 residues. Germline lookup yields CDR1 MNHEY and CDR2 SMNVEV (reference sequence).

The V call is TRBV19, the J call TRBJ2-7; 10 bases are a match to TRBD1. The CDR3 runs 14 residues. CDR1 is LNHDA, CDR2 SQIVND, per germline (reference sequence). V shed 6 bases, J shed 6 bases, and the junction held 8 bases outside the gene matches. The CDR3 protein is CASSPTGGVLEQYF. The CDR3 DNA follows: TGTGCCAGTAGCCCGACAGGGGGCGTCCTCGAGCAGTACTTC.